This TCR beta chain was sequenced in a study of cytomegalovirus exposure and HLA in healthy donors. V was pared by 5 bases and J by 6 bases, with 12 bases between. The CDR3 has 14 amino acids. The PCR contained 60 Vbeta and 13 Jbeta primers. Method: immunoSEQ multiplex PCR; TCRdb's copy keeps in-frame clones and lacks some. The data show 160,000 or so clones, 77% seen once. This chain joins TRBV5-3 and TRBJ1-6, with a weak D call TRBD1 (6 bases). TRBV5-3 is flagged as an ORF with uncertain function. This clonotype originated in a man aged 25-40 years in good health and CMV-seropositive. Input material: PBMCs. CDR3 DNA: TGTGCCAGAAGAACTGGGACACCTAATTCACCCCTCCACTTT. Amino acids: CARRTGTPNSPLHF.